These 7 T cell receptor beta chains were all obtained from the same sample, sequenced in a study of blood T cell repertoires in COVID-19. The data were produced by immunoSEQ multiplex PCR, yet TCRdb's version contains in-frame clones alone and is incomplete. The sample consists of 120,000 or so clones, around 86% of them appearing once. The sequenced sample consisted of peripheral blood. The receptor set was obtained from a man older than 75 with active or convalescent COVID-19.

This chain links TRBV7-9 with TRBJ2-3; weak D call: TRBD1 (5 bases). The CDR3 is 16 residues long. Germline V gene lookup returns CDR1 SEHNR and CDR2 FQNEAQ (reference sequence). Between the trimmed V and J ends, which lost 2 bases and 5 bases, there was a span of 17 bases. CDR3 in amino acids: CASSLTPGGQGDTQYF. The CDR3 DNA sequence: TGTGCCAGCAGCTTAACCCCAGGTGGGCAGGGAGATACGCAGTATTTT.

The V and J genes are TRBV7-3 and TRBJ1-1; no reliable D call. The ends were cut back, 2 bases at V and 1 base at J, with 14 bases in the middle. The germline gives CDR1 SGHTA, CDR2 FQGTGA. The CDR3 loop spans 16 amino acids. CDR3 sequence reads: CASSLYRLGSNTEAFF. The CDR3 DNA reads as TGTGCCAGCAGCTTATATCGTCTAGGCTCGAACACTGAAGCTTTCTTT.

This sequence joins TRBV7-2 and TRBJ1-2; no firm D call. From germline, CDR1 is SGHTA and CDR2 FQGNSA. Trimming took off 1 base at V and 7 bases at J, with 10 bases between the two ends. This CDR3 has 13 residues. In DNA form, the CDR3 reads TGTGCCAGCAGCTTAGAGCCCGGGTTTGGCTACACCTTC. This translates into CASSLEPGFGYTF.

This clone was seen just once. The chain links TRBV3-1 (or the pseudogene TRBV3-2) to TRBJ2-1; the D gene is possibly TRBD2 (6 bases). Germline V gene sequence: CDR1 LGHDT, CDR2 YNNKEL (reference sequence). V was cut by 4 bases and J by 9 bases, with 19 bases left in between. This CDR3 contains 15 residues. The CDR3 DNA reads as TGTGCCAGCAGCCCCCGACTAGGGGATACAACTGAGCAGTTCTTC. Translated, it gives CASSPRLGDTTEQFF.

The CDR3 region is CASSFRARGQNSPLHF. CDR3 coding DNA: TGTGCCAGCAGTTTTCGAGCCAGGGGACAGAATTCACCCCTCCACTTT. V gene TRBV28 combines with J gene TRBJ1-6, with 7 positions matching TRBD1. CDR1 is MDHEN, CDR2 SYDVKM, per germline. The trim removed 3 bases at V and 7 bases at J, leaving 9 bases unmatched. This CDR3 spans 16 amino acids.

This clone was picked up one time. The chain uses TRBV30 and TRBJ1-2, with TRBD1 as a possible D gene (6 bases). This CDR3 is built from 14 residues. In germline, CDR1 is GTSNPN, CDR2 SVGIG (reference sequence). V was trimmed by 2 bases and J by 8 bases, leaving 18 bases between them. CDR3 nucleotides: TGTGCCTGGAGTATCACTAGGACAGTTAACGGCTACACCTTC. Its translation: CAWSITRTVNGYTF.

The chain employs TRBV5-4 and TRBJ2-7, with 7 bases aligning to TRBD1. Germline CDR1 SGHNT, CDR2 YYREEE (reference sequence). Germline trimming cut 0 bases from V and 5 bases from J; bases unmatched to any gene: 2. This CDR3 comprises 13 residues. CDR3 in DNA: TGTGCCAGCAGCTTGGACAGGGGTAACGAGCAGTACTTC. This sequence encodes CASSLDRGNEQYF. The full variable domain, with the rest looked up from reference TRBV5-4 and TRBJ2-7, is ETGVTQSPTHLIKTRGQQVTLRCSSQSGHNTVSWYQQALGQGPQFIFQYYREEENGRGNFPPRFSGLQFPNYSSELNVNALELDDSALYLCASSLDRGNEQYFGPGTRLTVT.